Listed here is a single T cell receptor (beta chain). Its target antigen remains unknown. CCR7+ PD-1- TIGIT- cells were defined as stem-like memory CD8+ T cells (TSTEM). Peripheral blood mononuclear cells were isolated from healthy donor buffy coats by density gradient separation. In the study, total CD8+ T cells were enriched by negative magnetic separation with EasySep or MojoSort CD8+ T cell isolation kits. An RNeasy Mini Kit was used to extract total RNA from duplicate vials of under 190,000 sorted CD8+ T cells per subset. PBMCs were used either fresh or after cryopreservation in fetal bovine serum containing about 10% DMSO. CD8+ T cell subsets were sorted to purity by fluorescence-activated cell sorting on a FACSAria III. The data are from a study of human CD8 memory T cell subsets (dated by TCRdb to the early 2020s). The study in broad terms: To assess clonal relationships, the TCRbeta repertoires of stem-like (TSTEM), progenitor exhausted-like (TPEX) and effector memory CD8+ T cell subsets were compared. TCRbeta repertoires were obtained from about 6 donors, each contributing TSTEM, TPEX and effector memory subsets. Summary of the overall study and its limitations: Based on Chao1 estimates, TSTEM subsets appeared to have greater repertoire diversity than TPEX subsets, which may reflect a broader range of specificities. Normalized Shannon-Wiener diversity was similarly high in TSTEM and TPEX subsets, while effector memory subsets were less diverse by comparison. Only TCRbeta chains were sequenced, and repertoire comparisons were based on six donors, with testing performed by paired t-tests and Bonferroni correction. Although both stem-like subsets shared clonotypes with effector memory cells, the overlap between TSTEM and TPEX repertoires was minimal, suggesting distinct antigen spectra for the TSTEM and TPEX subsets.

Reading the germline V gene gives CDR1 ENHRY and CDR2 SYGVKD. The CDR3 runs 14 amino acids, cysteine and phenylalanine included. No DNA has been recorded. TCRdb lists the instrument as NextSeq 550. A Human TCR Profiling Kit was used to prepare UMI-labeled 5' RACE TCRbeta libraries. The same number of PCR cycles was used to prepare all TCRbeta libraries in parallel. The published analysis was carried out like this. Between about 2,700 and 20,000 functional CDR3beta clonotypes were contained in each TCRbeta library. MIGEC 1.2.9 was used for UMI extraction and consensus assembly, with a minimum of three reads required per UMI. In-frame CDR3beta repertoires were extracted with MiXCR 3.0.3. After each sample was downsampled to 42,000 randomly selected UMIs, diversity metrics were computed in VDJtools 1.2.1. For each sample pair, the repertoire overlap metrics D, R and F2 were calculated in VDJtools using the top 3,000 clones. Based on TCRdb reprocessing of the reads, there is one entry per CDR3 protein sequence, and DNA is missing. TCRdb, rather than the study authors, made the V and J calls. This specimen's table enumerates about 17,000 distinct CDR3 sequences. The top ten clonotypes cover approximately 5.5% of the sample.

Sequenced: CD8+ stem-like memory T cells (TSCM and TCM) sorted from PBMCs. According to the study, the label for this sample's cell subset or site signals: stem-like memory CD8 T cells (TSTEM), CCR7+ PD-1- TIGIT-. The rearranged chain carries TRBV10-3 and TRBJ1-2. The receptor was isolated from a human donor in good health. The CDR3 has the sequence CAISGPLGIDGYTF.